This T cell receptor beta chain was sequenced during a study of cytomegalovirus exposure and HLA in healthy donors. The PCR made use of 60 Vbeta and 13 Jbeta primers. The data were produced by immunoSEQ multiplex PCR, yet TCRdb's version contains in-frame clones alone and is incomplete. Here the sample spans roughly 200,000 clones, 77% being singletons. Germline V lookup: CDR1 SGHVS, CDR2 FQNEAQ. The CDR3 totals 14 residues. The V end was cut by 4 bases, the J end by 2 bases, with 9 bases between. Sequencing was done on a sample of PBMCs. The genes are TRBV7-8 and TRBJ1-3; D not resolved. The sequence was obtained from a woman aged 60-70 years in good health and CMV-seropositive. This CDR3 is CASSSGITGNTIYF. CDR3 bases: TGTGCCAGCAGCTCCGGGATTACTGGAAACACCATATATTTT.